The clone carrying this TCR beta chain occurred once. The CDR3 is 14 amino acids. V was trimmed by 6 bases and J by 4 bases, leaving 16 bases between them. Germline V lookup: CDR1 MNHEY, CDR2 SVGAGI. The sample comes from a study of Ad26.COV2.S vaccination and SARS-CoV-2 variants. The data were produced by immunoSEQ multiplex PCR, yet TCRdb's version contains in-frame clones alone and is incomplete. This table holds about 180,000 clones, roughly 87% found once. The chain couples TRBV6-5 to TRBJ2-7, with D perhaps given as TRBD1 or TRBD2 (7 bases each). The origin of this receptor is a human donor who had recovered from COVID-19. The input for sequencing was peripheral blood, taken after recovery from COVID-19. CDR3 in amino acids: CASSRGGSGYEQYF. The CDR3 region has the DNA TGTGCCAGCAGCAGGGGGGGGTCTGGTTACGAGCAGTACTTC.